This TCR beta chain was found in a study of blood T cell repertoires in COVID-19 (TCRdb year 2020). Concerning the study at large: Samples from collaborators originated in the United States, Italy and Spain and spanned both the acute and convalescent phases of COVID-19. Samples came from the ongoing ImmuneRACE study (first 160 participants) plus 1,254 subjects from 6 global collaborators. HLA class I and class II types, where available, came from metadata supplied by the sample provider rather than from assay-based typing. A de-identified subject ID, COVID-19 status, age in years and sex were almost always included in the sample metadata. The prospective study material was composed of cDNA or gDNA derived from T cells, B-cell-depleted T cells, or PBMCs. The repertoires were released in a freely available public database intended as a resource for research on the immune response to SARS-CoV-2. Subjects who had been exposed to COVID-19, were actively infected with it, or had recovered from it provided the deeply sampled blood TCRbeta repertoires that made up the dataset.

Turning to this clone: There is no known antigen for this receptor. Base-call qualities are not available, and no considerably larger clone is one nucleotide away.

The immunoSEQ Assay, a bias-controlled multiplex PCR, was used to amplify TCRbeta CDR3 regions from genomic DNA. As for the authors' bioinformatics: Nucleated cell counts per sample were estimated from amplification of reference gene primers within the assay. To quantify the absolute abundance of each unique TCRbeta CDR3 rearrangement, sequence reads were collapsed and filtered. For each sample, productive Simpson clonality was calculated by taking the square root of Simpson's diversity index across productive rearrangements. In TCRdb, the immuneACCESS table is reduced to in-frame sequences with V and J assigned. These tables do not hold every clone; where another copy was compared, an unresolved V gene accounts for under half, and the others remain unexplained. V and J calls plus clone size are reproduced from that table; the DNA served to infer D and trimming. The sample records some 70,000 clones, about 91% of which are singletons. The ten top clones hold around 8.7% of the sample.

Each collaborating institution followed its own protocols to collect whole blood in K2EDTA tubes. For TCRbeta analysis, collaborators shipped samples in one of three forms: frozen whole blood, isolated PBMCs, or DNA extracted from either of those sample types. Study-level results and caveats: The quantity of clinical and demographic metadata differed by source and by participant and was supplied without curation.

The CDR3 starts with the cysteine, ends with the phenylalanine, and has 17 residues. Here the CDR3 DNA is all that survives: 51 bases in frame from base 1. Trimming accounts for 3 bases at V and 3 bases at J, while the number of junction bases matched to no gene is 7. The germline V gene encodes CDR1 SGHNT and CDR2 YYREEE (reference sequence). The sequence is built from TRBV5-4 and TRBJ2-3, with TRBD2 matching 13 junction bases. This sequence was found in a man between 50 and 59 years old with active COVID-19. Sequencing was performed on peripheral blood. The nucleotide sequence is TGTGCCAGCAGCTCCAGAATACTAGCGGGGGGGACAGATACGCAGTATTTT. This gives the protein CASSSRILAGGTDTQYF.